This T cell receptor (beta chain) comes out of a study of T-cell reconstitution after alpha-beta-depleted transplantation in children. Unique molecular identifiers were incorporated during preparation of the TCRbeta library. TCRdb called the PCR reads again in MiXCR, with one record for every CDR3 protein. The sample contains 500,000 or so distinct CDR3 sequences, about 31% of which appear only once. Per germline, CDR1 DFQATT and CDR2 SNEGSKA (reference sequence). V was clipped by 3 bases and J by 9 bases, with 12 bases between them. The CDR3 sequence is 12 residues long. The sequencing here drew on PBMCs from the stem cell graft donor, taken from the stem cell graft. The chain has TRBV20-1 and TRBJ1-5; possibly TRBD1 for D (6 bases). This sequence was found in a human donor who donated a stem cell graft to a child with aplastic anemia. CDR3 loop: CSARREGGPQHF. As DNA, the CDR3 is TGCAGTGCTAGGAGGGAGGGGGGGCCCCAGCATTTT.